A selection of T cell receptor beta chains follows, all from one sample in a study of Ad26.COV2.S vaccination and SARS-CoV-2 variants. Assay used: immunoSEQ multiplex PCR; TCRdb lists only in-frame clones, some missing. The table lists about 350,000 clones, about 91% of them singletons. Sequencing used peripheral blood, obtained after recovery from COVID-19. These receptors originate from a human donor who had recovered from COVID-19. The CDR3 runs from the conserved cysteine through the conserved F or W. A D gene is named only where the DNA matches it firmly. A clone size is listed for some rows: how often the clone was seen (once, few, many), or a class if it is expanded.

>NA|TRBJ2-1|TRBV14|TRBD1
TGTGCCAGCAGCCAGGACAGGGGTGATGAGCAGTTCTTC
CASSQDRGDEQFF
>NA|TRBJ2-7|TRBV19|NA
TGTGCCAGTAGGGGACTGGACTGGACGGGCGAGCAGTACTTC
CASRGLDWTGEQYF
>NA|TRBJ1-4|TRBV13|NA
TGTGCCAGCAGACAAGGACAGAATGAAAAACTGTTTTTT
CASRQGQNEKLFF
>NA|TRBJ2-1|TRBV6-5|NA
TGTGCCAGCTTTTTTGGTCAGAGCTCCTACAATGAGCAGTTCTTC
CASFFGQSSYNEQFF
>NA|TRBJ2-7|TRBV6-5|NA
TGTGCCAGCAGTTACTCCACGGGACCCATGAACTACGAGCAGTACTTC
CASSYSTGPMNYEQYF
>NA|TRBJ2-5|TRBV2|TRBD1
TGTGCCAGCAGTCAAGGTACAGGGGGTGGAGAGACCCAGTACTTC
CASSQGTGGGETQYF
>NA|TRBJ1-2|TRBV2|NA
TGTGCCAGCCTGGAGGGAGAGGGCAACTATGGCTACACCTTC
CASLEGEGNYGYTF
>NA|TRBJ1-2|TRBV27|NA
TGTGCCAGCAGTTTGTTGGGGACCCCCTATGGCTACACCTTC
CASSLLGTPYGYTF
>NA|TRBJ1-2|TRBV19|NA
TGTGCCAGTTTAAACCCAAACTATGGCTACACCTTC
CASLNPNYGYTF
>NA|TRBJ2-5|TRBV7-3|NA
TGTGCCAGCAGCCGCGGACATCAAGAGACCCAGTACTTC
CASSRGHQETQYF
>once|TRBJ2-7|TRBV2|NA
TGTGCCAGCAGTGCCCCAGGGGTGGAGAACGAGCAGTACTTC
CASSAPGVENEQYF
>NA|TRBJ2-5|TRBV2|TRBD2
TGTGCCAGTGGACTAGCGGGGGGACCAGAGACCCAGTACTTC
CASGLAGGPETQYF
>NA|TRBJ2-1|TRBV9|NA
TGTGCCAGCAGCGAAACCGGACTGACCAATGAGCAGTTCTTC
CASSETGLTNEQFF
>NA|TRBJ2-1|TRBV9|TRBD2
TGTGCCAGCAGCGACTCGGGACTAGTTCACAATGAGCAGTTCTTC
CASSDSGLVHNEQFF
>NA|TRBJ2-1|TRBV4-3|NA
TGCGCCAGCAGCCAAGTTTGGGCGGGGGCTCAAGGTGGTGAGCAGTTCTTC
CASSQVWAGAQGGEQFF
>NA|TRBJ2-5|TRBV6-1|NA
TGTGCCAGCAGTGAATCAACAGTGCAAGAGACCCAGTACTTC
CASSESTVQETQYF
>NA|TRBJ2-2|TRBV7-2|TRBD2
TGTGCCAGCAGCCTCTGGCGGGGGGGACAGACCGGGGAGCTGTTTTTT
CASSLWRGGQTGELFF
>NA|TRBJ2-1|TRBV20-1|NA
TGCAGTGCGAAACTAGCAGGTGAGCAGTTCTTC
CSAKLAGEQFF
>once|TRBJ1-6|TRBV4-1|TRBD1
TGCGCCAGCAGCCGGGACAAGCTGGGCAGGGGGGGGAATAATTCACCCCTCCACTTT
CASSRDKLGRGGNNSPLHF
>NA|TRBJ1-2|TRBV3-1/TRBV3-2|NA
TGTGCCAGCAGCACGATCATCGGGGATGGCTACACCTTC
CASSTIIGDGYTF
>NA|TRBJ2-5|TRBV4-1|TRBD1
TGCGCCAGCAGCCAAGTTGGAAGGGGGCGCGGAAAGACCCAGTACTTC
CASSQVGRGRGKTQYF
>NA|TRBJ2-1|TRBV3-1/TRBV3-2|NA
TGTGCCAGCAGCCAAGAAAATTGGGAGCAGTTCTTC
CASSQENWEQFF
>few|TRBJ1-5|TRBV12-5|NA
TGTGCTAGTGCTCGGTGGGGGGGCGGCAATCAGCCCCAGCATTTT
CASARWGGGNQPQHF
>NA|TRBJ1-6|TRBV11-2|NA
TGTGCCAGCAGCCCCGTAACTGTGGGACCAGAGGGTTCACCCCTCCACTTT
CASSPVTVGPEGSPLHF
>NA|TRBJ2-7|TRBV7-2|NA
TGTGCCAGCAGCTTAGCGCGAGGGGCCCCCTACGAGCAGTACTTC
CASSLARGAPYEQYF
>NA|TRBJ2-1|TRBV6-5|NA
TGTGCCAGCAGTTACTGGGGGGAGACGTACAATGAGCAGTTCTTC
CASSYWGETYNEQFF
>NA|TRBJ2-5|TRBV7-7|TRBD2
TGTGCCAGCAGCTTAGGGCTAGCGGGGGGCCCGAGAGAGACCCAGTACTTC
CASSLGLAGGPRETQYF
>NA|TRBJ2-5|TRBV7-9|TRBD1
TGTGCCAGCAGCACCAGACAGGGCTATCAAGAGACCCAGTACTTC
CASSTRQGYQETQYF
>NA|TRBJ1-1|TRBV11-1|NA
TGTGCCAGCAGCCGCCCAAACACTGAAGCTTTCTTT
CASSRPNTEAFF
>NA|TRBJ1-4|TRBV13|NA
TGTGCCAGCAGCGTTGCCGGGTCAACTAATGAAAAACTGTTTTTT
CASSVAGSTNEKLFF
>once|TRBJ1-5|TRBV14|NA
TGTGCCAGCAGCCTGGGGGTCAGCCAGCCCCAGCATTTT
CASSLGVSQPQHF
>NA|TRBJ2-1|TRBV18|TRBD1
TGTGCCAGCTCACCAGGACAGGACAATGAGCAGTTCTTC
CASSPGQDNEQFF
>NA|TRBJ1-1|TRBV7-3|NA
TGTGCCAGCAGCTCTCGGACGGGCACTGAAGCTTTCTTT
CASSSRTGTEAFF
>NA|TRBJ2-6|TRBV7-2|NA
TGTGCCAGCAGCTTACGGTTAAAGGGGGGAGGAGCCAACGTCCTGACTTTC
CASSLRLKGGGANVLTF
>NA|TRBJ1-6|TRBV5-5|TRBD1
TGTGCCAGCAGCGTGGACGGGACAGCCAATTCACCCCTCCACTTT
CASSVDGTANSPLHF